The rows below give T cell receptor beta chains drawn from one sample of a study of cytomegalovirus exposure and HLA in healthy donors. Assay: immunoSEQ multiplex PCR; the TCRdb copy retains only in-frame clones and omits some. The sample lists more than 150,000 clones, over 70% occurring once. Specimen: PBMCs. The receptors derive from a man aged 18-30 years in good health and CMV-seronegative. CDR3s include the opening cysteine and the closing phenylalanine or tryptophan. A D gene is named only where the DNA matches it firmly. Size tells how often a clone was seen (once, few, many) or the class of an expanded clone, and some rows leave it out.

clone size	CDR3 length	D gene	V gene	J gene	CDR3 DNA	CDR3 protein
once	15	TRBD2	TRBV9	TRBJ2-5	TGTGCCAGCAGCTCGGCTAGCGGGGTCGCGGAGACCCAGTACTTC	CASSSASGVAETQYF
.	15	TRBD2	TRBV5-4	TRBJ2-7	TGTGCCAGCAGCTCGGGACTAGCGGGCGCTTACGAGCAGTACTTC	CASSSGLAGAYEQYF
.	15	TRBD1	TRBV18	TRBJ1-5	TGTGCCAGCTCACCACGGACAGGGGACAATCAGCCCCAGCATTTT	CASSPRTGDNQPQHF
once	14	TRBD1	TRBV2	TRBJ2-7	TGTGCCAGCAGTGACGGGCAGGGGGACTACGAGCAGTACTTC	CASSDGQGDYEQYF
.	14	TRBD2	TRBV30	TRBJ2-5	TGTGCCTGGAGTGTACACGGGAGGGTCGAGACCCAGTACTTC	CAWSVHGRVETQYF
.	13	.	TRBV5-6	TRBJ1-5	TGTGCCAGCAGCTGGGGGGGCAATCAGCCCCAGCATTTT	CASSWGGNQPQHF
.	15	.	TRBV25-1	TRBJ2-7	TGTGCCAGCAGTGATGCCCGGGAACGGTACTACGAGCAGTACTTC	CASSDARERYYEQYF
.	15	TRBD1	TRBV6-5	TRBJ2-2	TGTGCCAGCAGTCCAGACAGGGGTTCGACCGGGGAGCTGTTTTTT	CASSPDRGSTGELFF
few	16	TRBD1	TRBV13	TRBJ2-1	TGTGCCAGCACGCTTCCCTCCGGACAGGGGGCGAGTGAGCAGTTCTTC	CASTLPSGQGASEQFF
.	14	TRBD1	TRBV18	TRBJ1-2	TGTGCCAGCTCACGGGACAGGGAGTACGCAAGCTACACCTTC	CASSRDREYASYTF
few	15	.	TRBV14	TRBJ2-7	TGTGCCAGCAGCCAAGTGAGTAGACAGGGAGGCGAGCAGTACTTC	CASSQVSRQGGEQYF
medium-sized	16	.	TRBV4-3	TRBJ2-6	TGCGCCAGCAGCCAAGTCTGGGGGACAGGGGCCAACGTCCTGACTTTC	CASSQVWGTGANVLTF
.	14	.	TRBV28	TRBJ1-1	TGTGCCAGCAGTTTGGGCAGGGGAACGCTTGAAGCTTTCTTT	CASSLGRGTLEAFF
once	14	.	TRBV2	TRBJ2-6	TGTGCCAGCATGCGGAGCTCTGGGGCCAACGTCCTGACTTTC	CASMRSSGANVLTF
.	20	TRBD2	TRBV2	TRBJ2-1	TGTGCCAGCAGTGGTACCGGTGGACTAGCGGGGGGGGACTCCTACAATGAGCAGTTCTTC	CASSGTGGLAGGDSYNEQFF
.	16	.	TRBV21-1	TRBJ2-2	TGTGCCAGCAGCAAGGGACTGAAGGGGAACACCGGGGAGCTGTTTTTT	CASSKGLKGNTGELFF
.	14	.	TRBV7-2	TRBJ2-2	TGTGCCAGCAGCTTAGGCGGAAACACCGGGGAGCTGTTTTTT	CASSLGGNTGELFF
.	14	.	TRBV7-9	TRBJ1-1	TGTGCCAGCAGCCACGGACAGACGAACACTGAAGCTTTCTTT	CASSHGQTNTEAFF
.	15	.	TRBV6-5	TRBJ2-3	TGTGCCAGCAGTTACTCGCTCAGGCGCACAGATACGCAGTATTTT	CASSYSLRRTDTQYF
.	18	TRBD1	TRBV14	TRBJ2-6	TGTGCCAGCAGCCGACTGGGACAGGGAGCCTCTGGGGCCAACGTCCTGACTTTC	CASSRLGQGASGANVLTF
.	15	TRBD2	TRBV7-8	TRBJ2-7	TGTGCCAGCAGCCATATAGCGGGAGGCGGCTACGAGCAGTACTTC	CASSHIAGGGYEQYF
once	14	TRBD2	TRBV30	TRBJ2-5	TGTGCCTGGAGTACTAGCGGGATTGAAGAGACCCAGTACTTC	CAWSTSGIEETQYF
few	14	TRBD2	TRBV6-5	TRBJ2-3	TGTGCCAGCAGTTTGGCGGGGGGAGCAGATACGCAGTATTTT	CASSLAGGADTQYF
.	18	TRBD2	TRBV5-4	TRBJ2-1	TGTGCCAGCAGCTTGGCCCCCTCAGGAGCGGGATCGTACAATGAGCAGTTCTTC	CASSLAPSGAGSYNEQFF
.	13	TRBD2	TRBV25-1	TRBJ2-1	TGTGCCAGCAGTGAAGTGGGAGGGAATGAGCAGTTCTTC	CASSEVGGNEQFF
.	15	.	TRBV5-1	TRBJ1-1	TGCGCCAGCAGCCCCTCGACAGTAAAGAACACTGAAGCTTTCTTT	CASSPSTVKNTEAFF
.	18	TRBD2	TRBV25-1	TRBJ2-4	TGTGCCAGCAGTGAAGGGACTAGCGGGGGGGCCCCCAAAAACATTCAGTACTTC	CASSEGTSGGAPKNIQYF
.	13	TRBD1	TRBV13	TRBJ2-1	TGTGCCAGCAGGGGACAGTCTAACAATGAGCAGTTCTTC	CASRGQSNNEQFF
.	15	TRBD1	TRBV4-3	TRBJ1-3	TGCGCCAGCAGCCAAGGGACAGGGACCGGGAACACCATATATTTT	CASSQGTGTGNTIYF